The present entry profiles one TCR beta chain with its context. Seattle's cohort entered during active infection and was followed longitudinally. Trimming cost V 6 bases and J 5 bases, with 18 bases left between them. The CDR3 loop spans 14 amino acids. Germline-derived CDR1 and CDR2 are SGHRS and YFSETQ. The data were taken from a study of blood T cell repertoires in COVID-19. As for the study in general: Spain, Italy and the United States supplied samples that represented acute and convalescent COVID-19. From T cells, B-cell-depleted T cells, or PBMCs came the material, which was cDNA or gDNA.

Sequencing used immunoSEQ multiplex PCR; TCRdb keeps in-frame clones, though not all of them. In the table there are roughly 260,000 clones, 88% of which are singletons. The chain links TRBV5-1 to TRBJ2-7; maybe TRBD1 (6 bases). Sequenced sample: peripheral blood. The clonotype comes from a woman in her twenties or thirties with COVID-19, enrolled during active disease. CDR3 coding DNA: TGCGCCAGCACCATGTTACAGGGTAGCGACGAGCAGTACTTC. It translates to CASTMLQGSDEQYF.